The clone carrying this TCR beta chain showed up just once. The antigen remains unidentified. A junction end diverges from the germline sequence, so it may reflect a read error. It was with a sample-barcoded 5' primer and a J-beta primer mix that a second PCR of about 7 to 12 cycles was run. Each TCR beta cDNA got a 12-nucleotide random molecular identifier. TCRdb fed the 5' RACE reads into MiXCR, producing one record per CDR3 protein. The sample lists approximately 680,000 distinct CDR3 sequences, roughly 32% occurring once. CDR1 and CDR2 (germline): SGHTA, FQGTGA. The CDR3 has 15 amino acids. This record comes from a study of blood T cells in healthy people across ages. Study findings and constraints: Age showed a roughly linear inverse relationship with TCR beta diversity per million T cells.

The TCR sequence derives from an elderly woman in good health. Material for sequencing was blood. J is TRBJ1-1 and V is TRBV7-3; D is uncertain. CDR3 residues: CVSSKSLGSNTEAFF. The CDR3 DNA follows: TGTGTCAGCAGCAAAAGCCTGGGATCGAACACTGAAGCTTTCTTT.